These 14 T cell receptor beta chains were sequenced from one sample in a study of shared clonotypes between healthy human individuals. Clones were read by immunoSEQ multiplex PCR, and TCRdb kept only the in-frame ones, dropping some. The sample consists of millions of clones, 85% to 95% of them appearing once. Sequenced material: naive CD4+ T cells sorted from blood. Subset meaning: CD45RA+ positively selected. All receptors derive from a man in his late teens or twenties in good health.

The rearrangement uses TRBV9 and TRBJ2-7; TRBD2 is a possible D gene (5 bases). The length of the CDR3 is 15 residues. Germline CDR1 is SGDLS and CDR2 is YYNGEE. The V and J ends lost 1 base and 1 base respectively, with 12 bases between them. The chain's CDR3 is CASSVQADLSYEQYF. The CDR3 region has the DNA TGTGCCAGCAGCGTACAAGCGGACCTATCCTACGAGCAGTACTTC.

This chain uses TRBV11-2 with TRBJ2-5; 10 bases match TRBD2. With 3 bases clipped from V and 3 bases from J, the junction kept 1 base outside the gene matches. The CDR3 is 14 amino acids. Germline V CDR1 and CDR2: SGHAT, FQNNGV. CDR3 protein: CASSFTSGEETQYF. In DNA, the CDR3 is TGTGCCAGCAGCTTTACTAGCGGGGAAGAGACCCAGTACTTC.

V gene TRBV7-6 combines with J gene TRBJ2-5, with 8 nucleotides matching TRBD2. From germline, CDR1 is SGHVS and CDR2 FNYEAQ. The CDR3 extends over 14 amino acids. The J segment lost 10 bases and the V segment lost 5 bases, leaving 12 bases of the junction unmatched. CDR3 region: CASSPLRGARYQYF. The CDR3 coding sequence is TGTGCCAGCAGCCCCTTGCGGGGGGCTCGATACCAGTACTTC.

V and J are TRBV4-1 and TRBJ1-5; unclear D gene. Germline CDR1 MGHRA, CDR2 YSYEKL. The CDR3 covers 15 residues. Trimming pared 4 bases from V and 5 bases from J, leaving 15 bases between. This CDR3 reads CASSRPGSYYQPQHF. For the CDR3, the DNA is TGCGCCAGCAGCCGCCCGGGCAGTTACTATCAGCCCCAGCATTTT.

The genes are TRBV7-9 and TRBJ2-3; D remains unclear. The ends were cut back, 4 bases at V and 6 bases at J, with 11 bases in the middle. CDR1 SEHNR and CDR2 FQNEAQ come from the germline V gene (reference sequence). The CDR3 is 13 residues long. This chain's CDR3 is CASSSFTGDTQYF. CDR3 nucleotide sequence: TGTGCCAGCAGCTCCTTCACCGGGGATACGCAGTATTTT.

The chain combines TRBV27 with TRBJ2-3, with D perhaps matching TRBD1 (5 bases). Deletions cut 7 bases from V and 0 bases from J, with 14 bases between. This CDR3 spans 15 amino acids. The germline V gene encodes CDR1 MNHEY and CDR2 SMNVEV (reference sequence). CDR3 nucleotide sequence: TGTGCCAGCAAGCTCAGGGTTTATAGCACAGATACGCAGTATTTT. Amino acids: CASKLRVYSTDTQYF.

The J gene is TRBJ1-6, the V gene TRBV5-8, with D unclear. Germline V lookup: CDR1 SGHTS, CDR2 YDEGEE. The CDR3 runs to 16 residues. V shed 1 base and J shed 0 bases, with 8 bases lying between them. The CDR3 DNA is TGTGCCAGCAGCTTGAGTGCGAGCTCCTATAATTCACCCCTCCACTTT. It encodes CASSLSASSYNSPLHF. The variable domain in full, completed from reference TRBV5-8 and TRBJ1-6, reads EAGVTQSPTHLIKTRGQQATLRCSPISGHTSVYWYQQALGLGLQFLLWYDEGEERNRGNFPPRFSGRQFPNYSSELNVNALELEDSALYLCASSLSASSYNSPLHFGNGTRLTVT.

About this clone itself: Other DNA sequences from this sample encode an identical CDR3 as well. The rearrangement links TRBV4-1 to TRBJ1-1, with D possibly being TRBD1 (5 bases). Germline CDR1 MGHRA, CDR2 YSYEKL. The CDR3 runs to 14 residues. With 1 base removed from V and 2 bases from J, the gap between germline ends came to 8 bases. The CDR3 is CASSQVRGNTEAFF. The DNA for the CDR3 is TGCGCCAGCAGCCAAGTGAGGGGAAACACTGAAGCTTTCTTT.

In this sample, this clone turned up once. The chain couples TRBV10-3 to TRBJ1-4, with a possible D match to TRBD1 (6 bases). CDR3 length: 16 residues. Trimming cost V 4 bases and J 7 bases, with 19 bases left between them. Germline V lookup: CDR1 ENHRY, CDR2 SYGVKD. The CDR3: CAISVTGRLAGEKLFF. CDR3 coding DNA: TGTGCCATCAGTGTTACAGGGAGGTTGGCCGGTGAAAAACTGTTTTTT.

The chain combines TRBV10-3 with TRBJ1-1, with D perhaps TRBD1 (6 bases). CDR1 and CDR2 from the germline V gene are ENHRY and SYGVKD. The V and J ends lost 4 bases and 5 bases respectively, with 17 bases between them. This CDR3 region has 15 residues. CDR3 protein: CAISATGLGGTEAFF. DNA for the CDR3: TGTGCCATCAGTGCCACAGGGTTAGGGGGAACTGAAGCTTTCTTT.

The gene calls are TRBV7-9 and TRBJ2-7; D is perhaps TRBD2 (5 bases). The length of the CDR3 is 13 residues. Between the trimmed V and J ends, which lost 10 bases and 0 bases, there was a span of 13 bases. The V gene's germline CDR1 is SEHNR and CDR2 FQNEAQ (reference sequence). This chain's CDR3 is CATTEAASYEQYF. The CDR3 DNA follows: TGTGCCACCACGGAAGCGGCCTCCTACGAGCAGTACTTC.

This chain links TRBV30 with TRBJ2-1; D is undetermined. The CDR3 extends over 14 amino acids. Germline loops: CDR1 GTSNPN, CDR2 SVGIG (reference sequence). The V gene lost 3 bases and the J gene lost 0 bases, with 9 bases spanning the gap. CDR3 amino acids: CAWSALSSYNEQFF. The CDR3 nucleotides are TGTGCCTGGAGCGCTCTTAGCTCCTACAATGAGCAGTTCTTC.

The chain carries TRBV6-1 and TRBJ2-3; 8 bases are a match to TRBD1. Per the germline V gene, CDR1 is MNHNS and CDR2 is SASEGT. The ends lost 4 bases at V and 4 bases at J; junction bases unmatched: 7. The CDR3 totals 15 residues. CDR3: CASSVQGVGSDTQYF. For the CDR3, the DNA is TGTGCCAGCAGTGTACAGGGGGTTGGGTCAGATACGCAGTATTTT.

J is TRBJ2-7 and V is TRBV10-3; D may correspond to TRBD1 or TRBD2 (5 bases each). The CDR3 length is 14 residues. The ends were cut back, 6 bases at V and 2 bases at J, with 14 bases in the middle. Germline lookup yields CDR1 ENHRY and CDR2 SYGVKD. The CDR3 reads CAIRDEGMAYEQYF. In DNA form, the CDR3 reads TGTGCCATCAGGGATGAGGGGATGGCCTACGAGCAGTACTTC.